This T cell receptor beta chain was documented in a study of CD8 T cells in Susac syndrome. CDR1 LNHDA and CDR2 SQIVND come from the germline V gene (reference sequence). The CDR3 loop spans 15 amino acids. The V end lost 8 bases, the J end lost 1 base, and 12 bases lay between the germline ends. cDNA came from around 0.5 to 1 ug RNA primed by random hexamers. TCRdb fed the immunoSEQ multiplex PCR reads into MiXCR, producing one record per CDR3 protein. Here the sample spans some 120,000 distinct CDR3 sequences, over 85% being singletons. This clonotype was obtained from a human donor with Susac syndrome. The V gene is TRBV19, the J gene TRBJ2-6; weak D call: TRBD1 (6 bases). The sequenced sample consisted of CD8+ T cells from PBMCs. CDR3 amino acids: CASGQIQSGANVLTF. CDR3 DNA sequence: TGTGCCAGTGGACAGATTCAATCTGGGGCCAACGTCCTGACTTTC.